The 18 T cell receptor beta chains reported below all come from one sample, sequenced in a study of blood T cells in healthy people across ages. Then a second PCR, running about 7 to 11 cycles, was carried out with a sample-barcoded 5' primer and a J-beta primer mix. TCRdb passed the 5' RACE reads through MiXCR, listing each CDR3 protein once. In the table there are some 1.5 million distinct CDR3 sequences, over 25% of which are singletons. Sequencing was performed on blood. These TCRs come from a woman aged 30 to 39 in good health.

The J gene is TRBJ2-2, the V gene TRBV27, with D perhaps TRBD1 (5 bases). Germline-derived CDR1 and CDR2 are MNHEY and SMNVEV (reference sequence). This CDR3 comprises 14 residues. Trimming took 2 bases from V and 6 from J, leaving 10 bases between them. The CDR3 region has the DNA TGTGCCAGCAGTTTACGGCAGGGTCCCGGGGAGCTGTTTTTT. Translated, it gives CASSLRQGPGELFF.

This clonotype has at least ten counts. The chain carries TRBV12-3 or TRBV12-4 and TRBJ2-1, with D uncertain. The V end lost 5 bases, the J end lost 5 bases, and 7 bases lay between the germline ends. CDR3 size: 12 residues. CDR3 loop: CASSPSDNEQFF. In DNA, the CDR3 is TGTGCCAGCAGTCCCTCGGACAATGAGCAGTTCTTC.

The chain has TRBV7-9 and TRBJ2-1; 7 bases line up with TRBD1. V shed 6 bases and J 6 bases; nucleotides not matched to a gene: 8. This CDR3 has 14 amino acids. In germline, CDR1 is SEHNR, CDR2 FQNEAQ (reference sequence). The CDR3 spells CASRQTGSSNEQFF. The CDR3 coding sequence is TGTGCCAGCAGGCAGACAGGGTCCAGCAATGAGCAGTTCTTC. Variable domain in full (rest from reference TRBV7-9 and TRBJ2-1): DTGVSQNPRHKITKRGQNVTFRCDPISEHNRLYWYRQTLGQGPEFLTYFQNEAQLEKSRLLSDRFSAERPKGSFSTLEIQRTEQGDSAMYLCASRQTGSSNEQFFGPGTRLTVL.

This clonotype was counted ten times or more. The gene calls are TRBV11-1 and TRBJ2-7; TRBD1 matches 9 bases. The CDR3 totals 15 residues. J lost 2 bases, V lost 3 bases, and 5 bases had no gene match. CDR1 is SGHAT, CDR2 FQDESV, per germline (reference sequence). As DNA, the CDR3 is TGTGCCAGCAGCTTCGGAGACAGGGGGGCCTACGAGCAGTACTTC. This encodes CASSFGDRGAYEQYF. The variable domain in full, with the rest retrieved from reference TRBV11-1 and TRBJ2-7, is EAEVAQSPRYKITEKSQAVAFWCDPISGHATLYWYRQILGQGPELLVQFQDESVVDDSQLPKDRFSAERLKGVDSTLKIQPAELGDSAMYLCASSFGDRGAYEQYFGPGTRLTVT.

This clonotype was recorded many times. The CDR3 bases are TGCGCCAGCAGCTTGCGTTGGCAGGCCCTTACCAAATACGAGCAGTACTTC. It translates to CASSLRWQALTKYEQYF. This sequence joins TRBV5-1 and TRBJ2-7, with D unclear. V lost 1 base and J 4 bases, leaving 21 bases between the germline ends. The CDR3 spans 17 residues. CDR1 is SGHRS, CDR2 YFSETQ, per germline.

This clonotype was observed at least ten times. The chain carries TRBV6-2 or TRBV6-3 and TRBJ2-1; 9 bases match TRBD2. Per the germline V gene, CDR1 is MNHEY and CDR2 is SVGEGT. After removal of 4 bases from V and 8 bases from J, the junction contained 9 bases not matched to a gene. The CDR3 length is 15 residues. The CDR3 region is CASSLTSGSTDEQFF. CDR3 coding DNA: TGTGCCAGCAGTTTAACTAGCGGGTCGACGGATGAGCAGTTCTTC.

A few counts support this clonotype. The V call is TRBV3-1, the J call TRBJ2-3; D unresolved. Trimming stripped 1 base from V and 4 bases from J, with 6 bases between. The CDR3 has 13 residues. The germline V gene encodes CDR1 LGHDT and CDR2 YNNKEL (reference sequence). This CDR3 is CASSQGEPDTQYF. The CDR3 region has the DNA TGTGCCAGCAGCCAAGGTGAGCCAGATACGCAGTATTTT.

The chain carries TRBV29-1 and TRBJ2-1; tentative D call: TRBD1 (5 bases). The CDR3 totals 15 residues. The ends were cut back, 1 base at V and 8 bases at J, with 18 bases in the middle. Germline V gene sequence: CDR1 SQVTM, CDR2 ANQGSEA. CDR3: CSVEVGPARVDEQFF. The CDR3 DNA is TGCAGCGTTGAAGTGGGGCCGGCCAGGGTCGATGAGCAGTTCTTC.

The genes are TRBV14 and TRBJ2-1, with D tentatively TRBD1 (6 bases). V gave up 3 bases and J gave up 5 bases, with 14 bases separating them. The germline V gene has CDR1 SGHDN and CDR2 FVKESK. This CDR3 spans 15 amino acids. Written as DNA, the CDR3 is TGTGCCAGCAGCCACACCGGGACACCTAACAATGAGCAGTTCTTC. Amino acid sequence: CASSHTGTPNNEQFF.

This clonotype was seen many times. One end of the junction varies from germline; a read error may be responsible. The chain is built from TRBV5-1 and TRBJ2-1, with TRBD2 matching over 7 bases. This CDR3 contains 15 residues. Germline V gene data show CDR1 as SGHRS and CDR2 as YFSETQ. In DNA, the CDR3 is TGTGCCAGCAGCTTAGGGCTAGCGGTTTACAATGAGCAGTTCTTC. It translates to CASSLGLAVYNEQFF.

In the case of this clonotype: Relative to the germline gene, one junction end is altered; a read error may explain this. The CDR3 bases are TGTGCCTGCAGGCCCCCCGACAGGGTTCACGAGCAGTACTTC. It is translated as CACRPPDRVHEQYF. V is TRBV6-6 and J is TRBJ2-7, with 7 bases matching TRBD1. Germline CDR1 MNHNY, CDR2 SVGAGI (reference sequence). CDR3 length equals 14 residues.

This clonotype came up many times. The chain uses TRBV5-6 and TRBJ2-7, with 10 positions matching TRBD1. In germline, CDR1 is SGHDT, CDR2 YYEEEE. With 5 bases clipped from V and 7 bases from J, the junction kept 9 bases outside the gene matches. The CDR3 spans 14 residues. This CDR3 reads CASSHRDRGVEQYF. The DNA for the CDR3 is TGTGCCAGCAGTCACCGGGACAGGGGTGTGGAGCAGTACTTC.

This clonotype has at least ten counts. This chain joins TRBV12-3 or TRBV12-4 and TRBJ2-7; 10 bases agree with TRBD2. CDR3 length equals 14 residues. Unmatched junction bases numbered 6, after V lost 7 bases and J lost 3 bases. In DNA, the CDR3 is TGTGCCAGCACCAACTTAGCGGGAGGCTACGAGCAGTACTTC. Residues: CASTNLAGGYEQYF.

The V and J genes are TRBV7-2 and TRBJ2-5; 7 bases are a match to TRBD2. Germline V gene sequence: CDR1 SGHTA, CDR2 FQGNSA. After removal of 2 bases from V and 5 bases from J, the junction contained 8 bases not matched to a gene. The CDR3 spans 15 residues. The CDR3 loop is CASSLSRERPETQYF. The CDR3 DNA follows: TGTGCCAGCAGCTTATCGCGGGAGCGCCCGGAGACCCAGTACTTC.

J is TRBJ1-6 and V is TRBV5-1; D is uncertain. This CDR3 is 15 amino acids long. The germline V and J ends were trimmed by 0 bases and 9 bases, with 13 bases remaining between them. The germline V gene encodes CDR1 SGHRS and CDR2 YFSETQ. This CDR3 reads CASSLGTEATSPLHF. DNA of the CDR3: TGCGCCAGCAGCTTGGGTACAGAAGCAACTTCACCCCTCCACTTT.

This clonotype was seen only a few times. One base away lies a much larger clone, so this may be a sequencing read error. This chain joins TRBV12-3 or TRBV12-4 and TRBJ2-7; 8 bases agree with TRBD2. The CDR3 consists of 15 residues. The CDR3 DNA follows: TGTGCCGGCAGCTTTACTGGACTAGCAGGGGTCGAGCAGTACTTC. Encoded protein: CAGSFTGLAGVEQYF.

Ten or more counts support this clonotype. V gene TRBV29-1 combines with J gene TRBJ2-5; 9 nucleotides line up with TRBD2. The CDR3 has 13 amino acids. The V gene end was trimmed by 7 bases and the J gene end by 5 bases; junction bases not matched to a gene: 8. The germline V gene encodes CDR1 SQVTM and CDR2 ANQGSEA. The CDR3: CSGIAGVGETQYF. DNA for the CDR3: TGCAGCGGAATAGCGGGAGTAGGGGAGACCCAGTACTTC.

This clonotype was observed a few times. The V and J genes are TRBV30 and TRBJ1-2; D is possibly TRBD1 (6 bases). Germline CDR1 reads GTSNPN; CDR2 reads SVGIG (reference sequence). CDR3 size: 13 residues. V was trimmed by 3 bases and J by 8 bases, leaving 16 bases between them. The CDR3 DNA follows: TGTGCCTGGAGCCCTAACAGGGCTCGCGGCTACACCTTC. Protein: CAWSPNRARGYTF.